Reported below is one T cell receptor beta chain. Recruited during active infection, patients (from Seattle) were subsequently followed longitudinally. This CDR3 region has 15 residues. CDR1 WSHSY and CDR2 SAAADI come from the germline V gene. V was clipped by 6 bases and J by 4 bases; unmatched bases: 6. This specimen belongs to a study of blood T cell repertoires in COVID-19. Study at large: Acute-phase and convalescent COVID-19 samples originated in the United States, Italy and Spain. T cells, B-cell-depleted T cells, or PBMCs supplied cDNA or gDNA.

In the study's own analysis: The authors estimated nucleated cell counts from reference gene primer amplification. Sequencing used immunoSEQ multiplex PCR; TCRdb keeps in-frame clones, though not all of them. V and J calls and clone size come straight from that table; D and trimming were deduced from the DNA. The sample consists of about 120,000 clones, 85% to 90% of them appearing once. V usage is TRBV10-2 and J usage is TRBJ2-3; 11 positions match TRBD2. The source material was peripheral blood. This TCR was recovered from a woman aged 60 to 75 with COVID-19, enrolled during active disease. The CDR3 sequence is CASRPGTSGSDTQYF. Here the CDR3 DNA reads TGCGCCAGCAGACCCGGGACTAGCGGATCAGATACGCAGTATTTT.